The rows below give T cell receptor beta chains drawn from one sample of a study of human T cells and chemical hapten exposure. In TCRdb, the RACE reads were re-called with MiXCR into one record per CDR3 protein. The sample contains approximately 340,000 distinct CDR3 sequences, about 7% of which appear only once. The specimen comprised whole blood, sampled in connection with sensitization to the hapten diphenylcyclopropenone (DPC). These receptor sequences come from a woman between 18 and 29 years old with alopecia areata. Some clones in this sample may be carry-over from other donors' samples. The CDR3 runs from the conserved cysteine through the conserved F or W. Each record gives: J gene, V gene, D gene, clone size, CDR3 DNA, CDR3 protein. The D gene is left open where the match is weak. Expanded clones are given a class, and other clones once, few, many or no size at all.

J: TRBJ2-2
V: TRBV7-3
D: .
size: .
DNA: TGTGCCAGCAGCTCGGGACTTGGGCACGGCGGGGAGCTGTTTTTT
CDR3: CASSSGLGHGGELFF

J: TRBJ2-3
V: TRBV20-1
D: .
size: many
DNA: TGCAGTGCTAGGGACCTAGTCACAGATACGCAGTATTTT
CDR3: CSARDLVTDTQYF

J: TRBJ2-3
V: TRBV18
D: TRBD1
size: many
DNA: TGTGCCAGCTCCCAGGGACAGGGGGACCTCACAGATACGCAGTATTTT
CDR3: CASSQGQGDLTDTQYF

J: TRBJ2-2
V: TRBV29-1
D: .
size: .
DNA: TGCAGCGTTACAGGGTGGAGGGACACCGGGGAGCTGTTTTTT
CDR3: CSVTGWRDTGELFF

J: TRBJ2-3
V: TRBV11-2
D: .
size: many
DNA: TGTGCCAGCAGTACCTCGGATACGCAGTATTTT
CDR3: CASSTSDTQYF

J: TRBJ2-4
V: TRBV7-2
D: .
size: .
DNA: TGTGCCAGCAGCTTAGTCGCAGGGGGGGCGGCCAAAAACATTCAGTACTTC
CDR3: CASSLVAGGAAKNIQYF

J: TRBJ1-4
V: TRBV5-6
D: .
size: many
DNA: TGTGCCAGCAGCCAAGGGGGGCCTAATGAAAAACTGTTTTTT
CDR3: CASSQGGPNEKLFF

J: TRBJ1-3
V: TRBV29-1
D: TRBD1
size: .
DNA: TGCAGCGTTGAAAGGGACAGGGTATTTGGAAACACCATATATTTT
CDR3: CSVERDRVFGNTIYF

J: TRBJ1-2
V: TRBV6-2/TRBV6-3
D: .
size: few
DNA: TGTGCCAGCAGCTCGACAAGAGAGGGAGGCTACACCTTC
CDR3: CASSSTREGGYTF

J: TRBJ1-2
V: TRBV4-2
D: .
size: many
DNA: TGTGCCAGCAGCCAAGATCCAGGGGACGCAGCATATTTACCCTATGGCTACACCTTC
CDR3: CASSQDPGDAAYLPYGYTF

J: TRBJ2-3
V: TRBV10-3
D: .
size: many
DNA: TGTGCCATCAGTGATGGCTCAGGTTCGGCAGATACGCAGTATTTT
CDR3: CAISDGSGSADTQYF

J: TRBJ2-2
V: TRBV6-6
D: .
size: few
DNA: TGTGCCAGCAGTTACAATCAGGGGAACACCGGGGAGCTGTTTTTT
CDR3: CASSYNQGNTGELFF

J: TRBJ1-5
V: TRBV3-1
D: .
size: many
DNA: TGTGCCAGCAGCCACATGGGGGGTAATCAGCCCCAGCATTTT
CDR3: CASSHMGGNQPQHF

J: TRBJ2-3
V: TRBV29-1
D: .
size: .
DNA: TGCAGCGTTGTAGGGGGGCGCACAGATACGCAGTATTTT
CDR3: CSVVGGRTDTQYF

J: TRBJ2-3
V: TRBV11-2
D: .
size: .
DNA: TGTGCCAGCAGCTTTCGTGGCACGAGCACAGATACGCAGTATTTT
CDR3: CASSFRGTSTDTQYF

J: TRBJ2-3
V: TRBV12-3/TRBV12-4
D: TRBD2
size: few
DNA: TGTGCCAGCAGTTTAGGGACTAGCGGGGGGCCGGGGACAGATACGCAGTATTTT
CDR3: CASSLGTSGGPGTDTQYF

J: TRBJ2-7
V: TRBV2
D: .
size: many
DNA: TGTGCCAGCAGTGAATGGGACACTATAACCACCTACGAGCAGTACTTC
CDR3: CASSEWDTITTYEQYF

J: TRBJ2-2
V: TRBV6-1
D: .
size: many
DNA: TGTGCCAGCATTCCCTTCGGGGCCATGAACACCGGGGAGCTGTTTTTT
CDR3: CASIPFGAMNTGELFF

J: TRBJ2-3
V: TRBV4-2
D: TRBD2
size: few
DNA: TGTGCCAGCAACCCCTCGGGGGGAAAGGATACGCAGTATTTT
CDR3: CASNPSGGKDTQYF

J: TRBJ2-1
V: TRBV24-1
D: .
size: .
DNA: TGTGCCACCAGTGATTTTGGGAATGAGCAGTTCTTC
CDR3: CATSDFGNEQFF

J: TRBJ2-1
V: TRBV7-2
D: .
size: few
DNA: TGTGCCAGCAGCGAGGACAGATCCTACAATGAGCAGTTCTTC
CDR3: CASSEDRSYNEQFF

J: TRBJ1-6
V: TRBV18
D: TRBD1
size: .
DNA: TGTGCCAGCGCGAGAGACAGGGAAGGGTCCAATAATTCACCCCTCCACTTT
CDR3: CASARDREGSNNSPLHF

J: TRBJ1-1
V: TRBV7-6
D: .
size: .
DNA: TGTGCCAGCAGCTTAGGCACGGGGGCGCGGACTGAAGCTTTCTTT
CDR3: CASSLGTGARTEAFF

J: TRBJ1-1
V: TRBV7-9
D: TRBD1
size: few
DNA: TGTGCCAGCAGCTTAGCGGGACAGGGCAACCGCCTGAGCACTGAAGCTTTCTTT
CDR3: CASSLAGQGNRLSTEAFF

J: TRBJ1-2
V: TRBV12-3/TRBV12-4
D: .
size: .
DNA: TGTGCCAGCAGTTGGACGGTGAACTATGGCTACACCTTC
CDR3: CASSWTVNYGYTF

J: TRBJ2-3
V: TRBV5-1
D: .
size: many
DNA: TGCGCCAGCAGCTTGGGGGCCCGCACAGATACGCAGTATTTT
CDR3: CASSLGARTDTQYF

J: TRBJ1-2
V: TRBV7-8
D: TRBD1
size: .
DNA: TGTGCCAGCAGCTGGGACAGGGGTTTTAACTATGGCTACACCTTC
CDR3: CASSWDRGFNYGYTF

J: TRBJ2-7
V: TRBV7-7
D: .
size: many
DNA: TGTGCTAGCAGCCCCGGGACCGAGAGCTCCTACGAGCAGTACTTC
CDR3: CASSPGTESSYEQYF

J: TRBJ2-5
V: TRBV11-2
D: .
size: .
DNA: TGTGCCAGCAGGGGCTGGGGGACGTACCAAGAGACCCAGTACTTC
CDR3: CASRGWGTYQETQYF

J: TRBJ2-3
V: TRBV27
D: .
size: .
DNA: TGTGCCAGCAGTTTATCCCACCGGAATCCCCACCTAGGGCTTCGCACAGATACGCAGTATTTT
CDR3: CASSLSHRNPHLGLRTDTQYF

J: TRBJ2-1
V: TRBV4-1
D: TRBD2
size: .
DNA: TGCGCCAGCAGCCAAGATTTAGCGGGGGGGCGAGTTCAGTTCTTC
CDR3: CASSQDLAGGRVQFF

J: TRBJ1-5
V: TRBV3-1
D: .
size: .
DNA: TGTGCCAGCAGCCAGAGTACCCTTGCGGGTCAGCCCCAGCATTTT
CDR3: CASSQSTLAGQPQHF

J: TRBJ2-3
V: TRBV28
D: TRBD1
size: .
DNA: TGTGCCAGCAGTTTATTCAGGGGGCGCACAGATACGCAGTATTTT
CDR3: CASSLFRGRTDTQYF

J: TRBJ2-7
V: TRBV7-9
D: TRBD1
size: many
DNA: TGTGCCAGCAGCCAAGTCAGGGGGCCGAGTGAGCAGTACTTC
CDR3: CASSQVRGPSEQYF

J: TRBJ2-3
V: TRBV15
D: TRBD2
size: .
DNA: TGTGCCACCAGCAGAGAGTCAGCGGGAGGCACAGATACGCAGTATTTT
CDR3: CATSRESAGGTDTQYF

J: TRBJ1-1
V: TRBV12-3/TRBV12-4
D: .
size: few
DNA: TGTGCCAGCAGTTCACAGATTATGAACACTGAAGCTTTCTTT
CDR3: CASSSQIMNTEAFF

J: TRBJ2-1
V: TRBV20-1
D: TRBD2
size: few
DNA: TGCAGTGCTGAGGATAGCGGGGGGGCCGGCTACAATGAGCAGTTCTTC
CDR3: CSAEDSGGAGYNEQFF

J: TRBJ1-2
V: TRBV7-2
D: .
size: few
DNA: TGTGCCAGCAGCCCCGTTGACGGCCCCTATGGCTACACCTTC
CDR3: CASSPVDGPYGYTF

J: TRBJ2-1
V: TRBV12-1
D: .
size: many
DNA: TGTGCCAGCAGCTTACGGGCCTCCCTAGCGGGGGGGGAGAGTTCCTACAATGAGCAGTTCTTC
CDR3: CASSLRASLAGGESSYNEQFF

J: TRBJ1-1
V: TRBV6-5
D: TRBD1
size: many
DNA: TGTGCCAGCAGCAGGACAGGGATCACTGAAGCTTTCTTT
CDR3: CASSRTGITEAFF

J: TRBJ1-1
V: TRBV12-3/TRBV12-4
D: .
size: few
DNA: TGTGCCAGCAGTTGGACAGTGACTGAAGCTTTCTTT
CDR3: CASSWTVTEAFF

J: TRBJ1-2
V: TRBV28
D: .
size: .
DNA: TGTGCCAGCGGGGGGGGCGGAGGCTACACCTTC
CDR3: CASGGGGGYTF

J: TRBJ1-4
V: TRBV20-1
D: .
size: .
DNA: TGCAGTGCCAAGTCCCTTAATGAAAAACTGTTTTTT
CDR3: CSAKSLNEKLFF